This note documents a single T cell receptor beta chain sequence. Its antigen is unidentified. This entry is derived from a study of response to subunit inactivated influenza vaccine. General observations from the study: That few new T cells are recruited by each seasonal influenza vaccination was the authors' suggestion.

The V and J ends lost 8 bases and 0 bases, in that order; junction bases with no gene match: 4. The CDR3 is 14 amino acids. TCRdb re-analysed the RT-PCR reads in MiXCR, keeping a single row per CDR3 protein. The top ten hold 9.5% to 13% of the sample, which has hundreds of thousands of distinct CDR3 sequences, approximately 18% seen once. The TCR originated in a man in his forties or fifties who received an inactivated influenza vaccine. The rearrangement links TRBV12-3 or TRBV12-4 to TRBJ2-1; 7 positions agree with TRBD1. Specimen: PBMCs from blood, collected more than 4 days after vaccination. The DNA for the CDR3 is TGTGCCAGCGGCCCAGGGGGCTCCTACAATGAGCAGTTCTTC. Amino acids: CASGPGGSYNEQFF.